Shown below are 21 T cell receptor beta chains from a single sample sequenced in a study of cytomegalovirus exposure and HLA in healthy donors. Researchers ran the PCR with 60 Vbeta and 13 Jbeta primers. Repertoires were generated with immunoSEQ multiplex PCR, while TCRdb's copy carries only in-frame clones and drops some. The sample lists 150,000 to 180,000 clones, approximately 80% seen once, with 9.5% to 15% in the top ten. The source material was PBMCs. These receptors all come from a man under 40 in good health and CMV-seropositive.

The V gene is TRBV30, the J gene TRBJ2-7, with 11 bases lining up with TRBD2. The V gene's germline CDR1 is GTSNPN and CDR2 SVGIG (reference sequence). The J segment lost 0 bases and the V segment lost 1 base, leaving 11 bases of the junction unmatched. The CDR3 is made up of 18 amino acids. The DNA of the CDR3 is TGTGCCTGGAGTGACACTAGCGGGAGAGGGTGGGGCTCCTACGAGCAGTACTTC. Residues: CAWSDTSGRGWGSYEQYF.

The CDR3 is CASRNDRVGGYTF. In nucleotides, the CDR3 is TGTGCCAGCCGGAACGACAGGGTGGGTGGCTACACCTTC. The genes are TRBV13 and TRBJ1-2; 7 bases are shared with TRBD1. CDR3 size: 13 residues. V shed 8 bases and J 7 bases; nucleotides not matched to a gene: 10. The germline V gene has CDR1 PRHDT and CDR2 FYEKMQ (reference sequence).

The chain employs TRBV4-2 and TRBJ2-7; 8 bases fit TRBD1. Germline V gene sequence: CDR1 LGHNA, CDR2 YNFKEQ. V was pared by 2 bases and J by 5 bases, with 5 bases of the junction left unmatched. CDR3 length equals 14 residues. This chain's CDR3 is CASSQKDRVDEQYF. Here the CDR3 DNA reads TGTGCCAGCAGCCAAAAGGACAGGGTGGACGAGCAGTACTTC.

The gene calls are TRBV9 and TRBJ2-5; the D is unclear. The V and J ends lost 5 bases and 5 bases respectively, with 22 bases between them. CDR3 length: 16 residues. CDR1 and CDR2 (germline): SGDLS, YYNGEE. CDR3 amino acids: CASSPIRGKAIETQYF. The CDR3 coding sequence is TGTGCCAGCAGTCCTATACGAGGCAAGGCGATCGAGACCCAGTACTTC. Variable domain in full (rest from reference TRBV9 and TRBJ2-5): DSGVTQTPKHLITATGQRVTLRCSPRSGDLSVYWYQQSLDQGLQFLIQYYNGEERAKGNILERFSAQQFPDLHSELNLSSLELGDSALYFCASSPIRGKAIETQYFGPGTRLLVL.

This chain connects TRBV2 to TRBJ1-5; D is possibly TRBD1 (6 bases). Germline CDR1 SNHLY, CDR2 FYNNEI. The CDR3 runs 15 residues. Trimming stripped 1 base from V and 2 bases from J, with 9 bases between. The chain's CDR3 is CASSEGGGRNQPQHF. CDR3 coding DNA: TGTGCCAGCAGTGAAGGAGGGGGTCGCAATCAGCCCCAGCATTTT.

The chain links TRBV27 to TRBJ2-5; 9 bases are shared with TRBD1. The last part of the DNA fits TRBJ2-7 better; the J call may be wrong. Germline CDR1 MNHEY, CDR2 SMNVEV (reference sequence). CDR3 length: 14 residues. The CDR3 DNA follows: TGTGCCAGCAGTTTCGGACAGGGGACCTACGAGCAGTACTTC. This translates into CASSFGQGTYEQYF.

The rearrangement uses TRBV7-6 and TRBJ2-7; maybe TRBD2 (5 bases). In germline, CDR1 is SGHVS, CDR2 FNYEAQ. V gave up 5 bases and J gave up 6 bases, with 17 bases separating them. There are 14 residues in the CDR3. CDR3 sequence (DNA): TGTGCCAGCAGCCAAAGACCCGGGGTAGCCGAGCAGTACTTC. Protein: CASSQRPGVAEQYF.

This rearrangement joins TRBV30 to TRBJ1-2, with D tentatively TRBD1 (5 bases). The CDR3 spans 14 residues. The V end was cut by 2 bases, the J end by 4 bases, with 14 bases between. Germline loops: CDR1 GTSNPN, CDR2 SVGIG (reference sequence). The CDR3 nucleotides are TGTGCCTGGAGTTTCTTGGGGACTCGCTATGGCTACACCTTC. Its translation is CAWSFLGTRYGYTF.

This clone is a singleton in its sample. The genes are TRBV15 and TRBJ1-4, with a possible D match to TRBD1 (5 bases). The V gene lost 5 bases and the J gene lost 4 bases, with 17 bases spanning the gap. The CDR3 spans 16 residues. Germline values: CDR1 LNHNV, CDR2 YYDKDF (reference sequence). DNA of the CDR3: TGTGCCACCAGCCCCATCGGCGGGGGGGTTAATGAAAAACTGTTTTTT. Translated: CATSPIGGGVNEKLFF.

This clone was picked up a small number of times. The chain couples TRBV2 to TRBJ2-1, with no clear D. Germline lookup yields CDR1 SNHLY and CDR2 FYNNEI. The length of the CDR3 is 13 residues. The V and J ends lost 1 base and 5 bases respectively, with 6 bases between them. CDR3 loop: CASSEGQNNEQFF. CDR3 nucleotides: TGTGCCAGCAGTGAAGGGCAGAACAATGAGCAGTTCTTC.

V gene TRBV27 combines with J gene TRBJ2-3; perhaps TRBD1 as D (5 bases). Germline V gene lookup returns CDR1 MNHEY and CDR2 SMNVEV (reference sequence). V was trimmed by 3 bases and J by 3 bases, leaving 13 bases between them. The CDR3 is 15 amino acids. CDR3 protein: CASSLGQLRTDTQYF. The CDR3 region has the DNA TGTGCCAGCAGTTTGGGGCAGCTGAGGACAGATACGCAGTATTTT.

The DNA of the CDR3 is TGTGCCAGCAGTTTAAAAGGGGCTCAGCCCCAGCATTTT. Encoded protein: CASSLKGAQPQHF. The rearrangement joins TRBV27 to TRBJ1-5, with D perhaps matching TRBD1 (5 bases). Per the germline V gene, CDR1 is MNHEY and CDR2 is SMNVEV (reference sequence). The ends were cut back, 2 bases at V and 6 bases at J, with 8 bases in the middle. The CDR3 contains 13 residues.

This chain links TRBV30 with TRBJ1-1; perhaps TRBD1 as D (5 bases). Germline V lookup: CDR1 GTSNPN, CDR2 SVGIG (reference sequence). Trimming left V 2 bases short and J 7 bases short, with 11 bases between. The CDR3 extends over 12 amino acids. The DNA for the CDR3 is TGTGCCTGGAGTTGGTGGGGGGGTGAAGCTTTCTTT. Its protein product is CAWSWWGGEAFF.

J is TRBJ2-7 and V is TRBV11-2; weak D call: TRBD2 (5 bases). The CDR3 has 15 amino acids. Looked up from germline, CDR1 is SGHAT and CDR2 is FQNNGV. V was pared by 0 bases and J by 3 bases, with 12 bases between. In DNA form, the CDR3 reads TGTGCCAGCAGCTTAGAGTTCGGGGAATTCTACGAGCAGTACTTC. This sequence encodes CASSLEFGEFYEQYF.

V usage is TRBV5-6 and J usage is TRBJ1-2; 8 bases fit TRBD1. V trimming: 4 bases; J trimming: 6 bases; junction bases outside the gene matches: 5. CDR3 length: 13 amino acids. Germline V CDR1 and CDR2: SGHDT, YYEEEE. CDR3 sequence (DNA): TGTGCCAGCAGCGTTGGGACAGGCGATGGCTACACCTTC. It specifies CASSVGTGDGYTF.

The CDR3: CASRGQGTYEQYF. The CDR3 region has the DNA TGTGCCAGCAGGGGTCAGGGGACCTACGAGCAGTACTTC. V gene TRBV7-9 combines with J gene TRBJ2-7; D may be TRBD1 (6 bases). V shed 6 bases and J shed 2 bases, with 11 bases lying between them. The CDR3 is made up of 13 amino acids. Germline V gene lookup returns CDR1 SEHNR and CDR2 FQNEAQ (reference sequence).

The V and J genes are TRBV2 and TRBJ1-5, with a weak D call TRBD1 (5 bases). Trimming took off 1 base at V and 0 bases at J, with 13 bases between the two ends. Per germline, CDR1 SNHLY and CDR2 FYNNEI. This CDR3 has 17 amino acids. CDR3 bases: TGTGCCAGCAGTGAAGGGGGCTTGGTACATAGCAATCAGCCCCAGCATTTT. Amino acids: CASSEGGLVHSNQPQHF. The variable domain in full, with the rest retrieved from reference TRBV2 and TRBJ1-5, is EPEVTQTPSHQVTQMGQEVILRCVPISNHLYFYWYRQILGQKVEFLVSFYNNEISEKSEIFDDQFSVERPDGSNFTLKIRSTKLEDSAMYFCASSEGGLVHSNQPQHFGDGTRLSIL.

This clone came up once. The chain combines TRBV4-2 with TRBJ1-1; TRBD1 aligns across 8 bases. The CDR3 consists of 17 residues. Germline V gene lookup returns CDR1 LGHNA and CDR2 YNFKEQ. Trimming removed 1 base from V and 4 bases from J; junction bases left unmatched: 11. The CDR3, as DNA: TGTGCCAGCAGCCAAGGGACAGGGACTACTCTGGCCACTGAAGCTTTCTTT. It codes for CASSQGTGTTLATEAFF.

The CDR3 protein is CASSLQRPTGGGYTF. CDR3 nucleotides: TGTGCCAGCTCGCTACAAAGGCCGACGGGTGGTGGCTACACCTTC. The chain uses TRBV27 and TRBJ1-2; no clear D gene. The CDR3 contains 15 residues. The germline V and J ends were trimmed by 8 bases and 7 bases, with 23 bases remaining between them. Germline-derived CDR1 and CDR2 are MNHEY and SMNVEV (reference sequence).

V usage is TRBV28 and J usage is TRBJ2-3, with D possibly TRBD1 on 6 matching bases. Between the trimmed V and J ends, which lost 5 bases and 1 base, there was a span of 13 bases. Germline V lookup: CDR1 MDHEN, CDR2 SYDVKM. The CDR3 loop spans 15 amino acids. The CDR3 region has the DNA TGTGCCAGCAGTCCTCGACAGGCGCGCACAGATACGCAGTATTTT. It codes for CASSPRQARTDTQYF.

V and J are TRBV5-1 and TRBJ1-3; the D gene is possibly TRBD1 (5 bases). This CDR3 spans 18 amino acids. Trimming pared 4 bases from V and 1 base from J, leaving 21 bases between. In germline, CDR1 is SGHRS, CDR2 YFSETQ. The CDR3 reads CASSPLVGVGGSGNTIYF. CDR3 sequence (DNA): TGCGCCAGCAGCCCTCTGGTAGGGGTTGGCGGATCTGGAAACACCATATATTTT.